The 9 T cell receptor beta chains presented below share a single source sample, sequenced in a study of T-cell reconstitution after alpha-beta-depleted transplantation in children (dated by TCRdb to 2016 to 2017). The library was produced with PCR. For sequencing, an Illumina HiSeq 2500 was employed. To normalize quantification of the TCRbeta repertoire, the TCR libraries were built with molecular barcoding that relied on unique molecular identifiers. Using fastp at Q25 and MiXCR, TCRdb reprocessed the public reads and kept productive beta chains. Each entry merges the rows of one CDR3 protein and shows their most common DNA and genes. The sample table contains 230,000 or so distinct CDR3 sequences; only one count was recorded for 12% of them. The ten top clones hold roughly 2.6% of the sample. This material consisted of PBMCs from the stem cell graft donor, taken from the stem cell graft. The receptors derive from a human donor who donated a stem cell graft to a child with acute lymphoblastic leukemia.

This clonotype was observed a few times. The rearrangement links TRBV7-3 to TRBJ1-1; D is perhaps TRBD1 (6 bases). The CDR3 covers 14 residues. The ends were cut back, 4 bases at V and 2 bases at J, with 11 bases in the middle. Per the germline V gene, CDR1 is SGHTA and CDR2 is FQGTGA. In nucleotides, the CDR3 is TGTGCCAGCAGCTCCGGGACAACAAACACTGAAGCTTTCTTT. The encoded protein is CASSSGTTNTEAFF.

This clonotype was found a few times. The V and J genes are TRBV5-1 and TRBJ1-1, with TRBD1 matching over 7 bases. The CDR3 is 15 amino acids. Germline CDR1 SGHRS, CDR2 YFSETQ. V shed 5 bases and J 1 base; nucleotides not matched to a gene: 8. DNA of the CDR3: TGCGCCAGCAGGGATAAACAGGGGCGGAACACTGAAGCTTTCTTT. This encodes CASRDKQGRNTEAFF.

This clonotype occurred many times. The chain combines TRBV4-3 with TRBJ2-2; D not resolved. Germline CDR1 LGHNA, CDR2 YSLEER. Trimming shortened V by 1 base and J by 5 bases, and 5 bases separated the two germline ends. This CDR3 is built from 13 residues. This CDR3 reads CASSQGRTGELFF. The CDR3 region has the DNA TGCGCCAGCAGCCAAGGCCGGACCGGGGAGCTGTTTTTT.

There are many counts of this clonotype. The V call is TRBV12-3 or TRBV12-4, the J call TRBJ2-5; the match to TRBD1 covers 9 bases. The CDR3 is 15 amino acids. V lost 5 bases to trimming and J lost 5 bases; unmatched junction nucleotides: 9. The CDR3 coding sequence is TGTGCCAGCAGTCCGCGGGACAGGGTATGGGAGACCCAGTACTTC. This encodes CASSPRDRVWETQYF.

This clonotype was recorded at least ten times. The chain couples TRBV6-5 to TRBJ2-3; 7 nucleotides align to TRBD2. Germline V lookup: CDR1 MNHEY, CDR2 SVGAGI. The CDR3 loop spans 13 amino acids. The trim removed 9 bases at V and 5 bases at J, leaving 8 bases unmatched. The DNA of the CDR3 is TGTGCCAGTTCGCGGGAGATGAAAGATACGCAGTATTTT. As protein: CASSREMKDTQYF.

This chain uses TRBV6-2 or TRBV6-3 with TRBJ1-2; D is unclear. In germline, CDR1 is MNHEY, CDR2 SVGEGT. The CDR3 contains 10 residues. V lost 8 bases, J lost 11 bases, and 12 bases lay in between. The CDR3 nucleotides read TGTGCCAGCGGCGACACCCGATACACCTTC. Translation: CASGDTRYTF.

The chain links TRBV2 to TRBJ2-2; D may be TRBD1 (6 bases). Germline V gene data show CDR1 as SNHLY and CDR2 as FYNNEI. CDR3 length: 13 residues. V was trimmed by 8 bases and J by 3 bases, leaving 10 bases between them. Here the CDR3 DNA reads TGTGCCAGCCGGCGGACAGACACCGGGGAGCTGTTTTTT. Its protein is CASRRTDTGELFF.

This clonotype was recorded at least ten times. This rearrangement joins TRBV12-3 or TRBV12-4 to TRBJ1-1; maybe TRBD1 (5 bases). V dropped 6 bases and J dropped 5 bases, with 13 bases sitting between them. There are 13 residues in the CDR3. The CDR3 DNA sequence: TGTGCCAGCAGCCACGGTGCAGGGACTGAAGCTTTCTTT. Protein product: CASSHGAGTEAFF.

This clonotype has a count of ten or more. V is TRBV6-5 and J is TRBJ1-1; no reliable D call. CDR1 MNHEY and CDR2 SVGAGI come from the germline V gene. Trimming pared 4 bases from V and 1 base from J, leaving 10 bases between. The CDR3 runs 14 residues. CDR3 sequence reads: CASSSSTANTEAFF. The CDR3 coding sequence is TGTGCCAGCAGTTCTTCCACAGCGAACACTGAAGCTTTCTTT.